The clone carrying this TCR beta chain was counted only a few times. Original data processing: Amplification from reference gene primers served as the basis for estimated nucleated cell counts. Profiling relied on immunoSEQ multiplex PCR, and the TCRdb table lists in-frame clones only, not all of them. D and trimming were read from the DNA, whereas the V and J calls and clone size are those reported in that table. The table shows around 150,000 clones, with almost 80% occurring only once. These data originate in a study of blood T cell repertoires in COVID-19. This TCR came from a man aged 50-60 years with active or convalescent COVID-19. The sequenced sample was peripheral blood.

The CDR3 reads CASSYVAGAPWDEQFF. Here the CDR3 DNA reads TGTGCCAGCAGTTATGTAGCGGGAGCCCCCTGGGATGAGCAGTTCTTC. The chain recombines TRBV6-7 with TRBJ2-1; 9 nucleotides align to TRBD2. TRBV6-7 belongs to the ORF category, with a function that is uncertain. The CDR3 extends over 16 amino acids. With 3 bases clipped from V and 8 bases from J, the junction kept 11 bases outside the gene matches.